This record concerns one TCR beta chain sequence. The antigen is not known. The sample belongs to a study of cytomegalovirus exposure and HLA in healthy donors. Overall study: Inside one of the first data releases sat about 85 million unique TCRs taken from HLA-typed donors. Study findings and constraints: Researchers reported from a later analysis that most CMV-associated TCR beta chains appeared HLA-restricted. According to the study, 150 to 200 TCR beta chains were cytomegalovirus-associated. Highest at DRB1 and lowest at HLA-C, TCR association rates differed among HLA loci in a later analysis.

The V gene's germline CDR1 is LNHDA and CDR2 SQIVND (reference sequence). The CDR3 consists of 14 residues. The V end lost 1 base, the J end lost 1 base, and 8 bases lay between the germline ends. PCR was performed using 60 Vbeta and 13 Jbeta primers. Profiled with immunoSEQ multiplex PCR; TCRdb holds only in-frame clones, not every one. The sample lists about 110,000 clones; more than 65% were seen once. The sample comprised PBMCs. This rearrangement joins TRBV19 to TRBJ2-7, with D possibly being TRBD2 (6 bases). This receptor was identified in a man aged 25-40 years in good health and CMV-seropositive. This chain's CDR3 is CASSIAGGSYEQYF. The CDR3 DNA reads TGTGCCAGTAGTATAGCCGGGGGATCCTACGAGCAGTACTTC.